This entry concerns a single TCR beta chain. As yet, its antigen is unknown. The germline CDR1 and CDR2 sequences are SGHRS and YFSETQ. CDR3 length: 13 residues. Trimming removed 6 bases from V and 3 bases from J, with 10 bases in between. Use of 60 Vbeta and 13 Jbeta primers characterized the PCR. TCRdb keeps only in-frame clones here, not all; method: immunoSEQ multiplex PCR. The data contain about 130,000 clones, about 81% of them singletons. The data are from a study of cytomegalovirus exposure and HLA in healthy donors. On the study more broadly: A prior analysis found 90 million to 120 million unique TCR beta sequences from about 179 million T cells. General observations from the study: An analysis done earlier found most TCR beta V segments productive about 87% or about 30% of the time.

Nominal health characterized the donors when sampled, though unrecorded immune exposures were likely. The clonotype was recovered from a woman between 40 and 50 years old in good health and CMV-seropositive. Input material: PBMCs. V gene TRBV5-1 combines with J gene TRBJ1-3; D gene uncertain. The CDR3 loop is CASTSAVGNTIYF. The CDR3 DNA reads TGCGCCAGCACCAGTGCCGTTGGAAACACCATATATTTT.